The 31 T cell receptor beta chains given below trace back to one sample, sequenced in a study of cytomegalovirus exposure and HLA in healthy donors. The assay was immunoSEQ multiplex PCR, and TCRdb's table has in-frame clones only and misses some. Counted here are some 330,000 clones, 75% to 90% occurring once; the ten biggest clones make up more than 0.8%. Sequenced: PBMCs. The origin of the receptors is a woman between 18 and 30 years old in good health and CMV-seronegative.

The rearrangement links TRBV6-5 to TRBJ1-4; 7 bases are a match to TRBD1. Per the germline V gene, CDR1 is MNHEY and CDR2 is SVGAGI. The length of the CDR3 is 15 residues. V dropped 0 bases and J dropped 6; count of bases not matched to a gene: 4. The CDR3 sequence: CASSYSGGADEKLFF. CDR3 nucleotides: TGTGCCAGCAGTTACTCAGGGGGCGCAGATGAAAAACTGTTTTTT.

This clone was observed a handful of times. The gene calls are TRBV5-1 and TRBJ1-3, with D possibly matching TRBD1 (5 bases). Trimming removed 5 bases at V and 3 bases at J, with 6 bases between. The CDR3 loop spans 12 amino acids. Germline CDR1 reads SGHRS; CDR2 reads YFSETQ. The CDR3 DNA is TGCGCCAGCAGAGGGGATGGAAACACCATATATTTT. Residues: CASRGDGNTIYF.

The rearrangement joins TRBV29-1 to TRBJ2-3; 7 bases match TRBD1. The junction had 11 bases not matched to a gene; V was cut back by 5 bases and J by 0 bases. From germline, CDR1 is SQVTM and CDR2 ANQGSEA. This CDR3 is 16 amino acids long. The DNA for the CDR3 is TGCAGCGTTTCACCCCCGGACAGGCGTAGCACAGATACGCAGTATTTT. Amino acids: CSVSPPDRRSTDTQYF.

This clone has a single count. V and J are TRBV27 and TRBJ2-3, with a weak D call TRBD2 (6 bases). CDR1 and CDR2 from the germline V gene are MNHEY and SMNVEV (reference sequence). V was pared by 5 bases and J by 6 bases, with 12 bases between. This CDR3 has 13 amino acids. CDR3: CASSIGAGDTQYF. The DNA for the CDR3 is TGTGCCAGCAGTATTGGTGCGGGGGATACGCAGTATTTT.

This clone has only one observation. The chain links TRBV6-1 to TRBJ1-3; tentative D call: TRBD1 (6 bases). V lost 0 bases and J lost 0, with 9 bases in between. Germline-derived CDR1 and CDR2 are MNHNS and SASEGT. The CDR3 runs 16 residues. The CDR3 here is CASSEAGHYSGNTIYF. In DNA form, the CDR3 reads TGTGCCAGCAGTGAAGCGGGACATTACTCTGGAAACACCATATATTTT.

This chain connects TRBV27 to TRBJ2-7; 11 positions agree with TRBD2. This CDR3 spans 15 amino acids. Trimming cost V 5 bases and J 0 bases; bases outside gene matches: 3. Germline CDR1 and CDR2: MNHEY and SMNVEV (reference sequence). The CDR3 nucleotides are TGTGCCAGCAGTGTTACTAGCGGGAGCTCCTACGAGCAGTACTTC. Its protein product is CASSVTSGSSYEQYF.

This chain links TRBV9 with TRBJ2-7; weak D call: TRBD2 (6 bases). V was cut by 4 bases and J by 5 bases, with 16 bases left in between. CDR3 length: 14 amino acids. The germline CDR1 and CDR2 sequences are SGDLS and YYNGEE. CDR3 sequence: CASSLGLSQNEQYF. CDR3 DNA sequence: TGTGCCAGCAGCCTGGGACTTTCTCAGAACGAGCAGTACTTC.

This clone was detected only once. The rearrangement links TRBV4-3 to TRBJ2-6; D may be TRBD1 (5 bases). The CDR3 is 18 residues long. The germline gives CDR1 LGHNA, CDR2 YSLEER. V dropped 0 bases and J dropped 1 base, with 13 bases sitting between them. The CDR3 region is CASSQDRGFLSGANVLTF. CDR3 sequence (DNA): TGCGCCAGCAGCCAAGATAGGGGATTCCTGTCTGGGGCCAACGTCCTGACTTTC.

The rearrangement links TRBV29-1 to TRBJ2-1, with 14 bases fitting TRBD2. Per germline, CDR1 SQVTM and CDR2 ANQGSEA. The CDR3 has 14 amino acids. The ends lost 7 bases at V and 8 bases at J; junction bases unmatched: 7. CDR3 amino acids: CSGAGLAGGYEQFF. The CDR3, as DNA: TGCAGCGGAGCCGGACTAGCGGGAGGCTATGAGCAGTTCTTC.

This clone was detected only a few times. The rearrangement links TRBV5-1 to TRBJ1-2, with D unclear. Looked up from germline, CDR1 is SGHRS and CDR2 is YFSETQ. The CDR3 sequence is 13 residues long. V was trimmed by 0 bases and J by 8 bases, leaving 11 bases between them. DNA of the CDR3: TGCGCCAGCAGCTTGGCCGGAAACAGCGGCTACACCTTC. Protein sequence: CASSLAGNSGYTF.

This clone was recorded once. V and J are TRBV30 and TRBJ1-5; TRBD1 might be the D (5 bases). The V end was cut by 2 bases, the J end by 1 base, with 9 bases between. This CDR3 is built from 14 residues. Germline V gene sequence: CDR1 GTSNPN, CDR2 SVGIG (reference sequence). CDR3 sequence: CAWSRAGSNQPQHF. Here the CDR3 DNA reads TGTGCCTGGAGTAGGGCAGGGAGCAATCAGCCCCAGCATTTT.

This chain links TRBV5-6 with TRBJ2-1, with TRBD2 matching over 7 bases. Germline trimming cut 0 bases from V and 3 bases from J; bases unmatched to any gene: 3. Per the germline V gene, CDR1 is SGHDT and CDR2 is YYEEEE. CDR3 length: 15 residues. DNA of the CDR3: TGTGCCAGCAGCTTGGTCACTAGCGACTACAATGAGCAGTTCTTC. Its translation is CASSLVTSDYNEQFF.

J is TRBJ2-5 and V is TRBV6-6; 9 bases are shared with TRBD1. The germline V gene encodes CDR1 MNHNY and CDR2 SVGAGI (reference sequence). Trimming at V came to 7 bases and at J to 3 bases, leaving 3 bases not matched to a gene. The CDR3 has 13 amino acids. The CDR3 loop reads CASKRTGEETQYF. In DNA, the CDR3 is TGTGCCAGCAAACGGACAGGGGAAGAGACCCAGTACTTC.

The chain employs TRBV15 and TRBJ2-7; 9 nucleotides line up with TRBD2. Losses at the gene ends were 0 bases for V and 1 base for J; bases not matched to a gene: 4. This CDR3 spans 16 amino acids. Germline values: CDR1 LNHNV, CDR2 YYDKDF (reference sequence). The CDR3 DNA sequence: TGTGCCACCAGCAGAGAGGATAGCGGGAGATCCTACGAGCAGTACTTC. Encoded protein: CATSREDSGRSYEQYF.

In its sample, this clone was seen a few times. The chain employs TRBV9 and TRBJ1-5; D uncertain. CDR3 size: 13 residues. The germline gives CDR1 SGDLS, CDR2 YYNGEE. Trimming cost V 5 bases and J 4 bases, with 10 bases left between them. CDR3 sequence: CASSLGTNQPQHF. As DNA, the CDR3 is TGTGCCAGCAGTCTGGGCACAAATCAGCCCCAGCATTTT.

This clone was seen just once. This chain uses TRBV7-2 with TRBJ2-1; 9 bases match TRBD2. The length of the CDR3 is 17 residues. CDR1 is SGHTA, CDR2 FQGNSA, per germline. Trimming cost V 5 bases and J 7 bases; bases outside gene matches: 15. CDR3 protein: CASSRALAGGKGNEQFF. In DNA form, the CDR3 reads TGTGCCAGCAGCCGCGCCCTGGCGGGAGGGAAGGGGAATGAGCAGTTCTTC.

The chain combines TRBV6-5 with TRBJ2-7; 10 nucleotides align to TRBD2. Germline CDR1 MNHEY, CDR2 SVGAGI. The CDR3 has 14 residues. J lost 1 base, V lost 6 bases, and 3 bases had no gene match. The CDR3 is CASSGLAASYEQYF. In nucleotides, the CDR3 is TGTGCCAGCAGCGGACTAGCGGCGTCCTACGAGCAGTACTTC.

This chain links TRBV20-1 with TRBJ2-7; D is uncertain. CDR1 is DFQATT and CDR2 is SNEGSKA in the germline V gene (reference sequence). CDR3 length: 11 residues. Trimming took off 0 bases at V and 6 bases at J, with 6 bases between the two ends. The CDR3 sequence: CSARDSGEQYF. The CDR3 DNA reads TGCAGTGCTAGAGATTCCGGCGAGCAGTACTTC.

This clone was seen more than once but under ten times. The V call is TRBV28, the J call TRBJ1-2; 11 bases are shared with TRBD1. Germline-derived CDR1 and CDR2 are MDHEN and SYDVKM. CDR3 length: 17 amino acids. The J segment lost 5 bases and the V segment lost 7 bases, leaving 15 bases of the junction unmatched. The CDR3 loop is CASTLPEGQGGTYGYTF. For the CDR3, the DNA is TGTGCCAGCACCCTCCCGGAGGGACAGGGGGGGACGTATGGCTACACCTTC.

The chain employs TRBV7-6 and TRBJ2-7, with 8 bases fitting TRBD2. Losses at the gene ends were 2 bases for V and 0 bases for J; bases not matched to a gene: 6. CDR1 and CDR2 from the germline V gene are SGHVS and FNYEAQ. The CDR3 extends over 16 amino acids. The CDR3, as DNA: TGTGCCAGCAGCTTACGAAGTAGCGGGGCCTCCTACGAGCAGTACTTC. Translated, it gives CASSLRSSGASYEQYF.

The chain carries TRBV5-1 and TRBJ2-3; the D is unclear. This CDR3 contains 13 residues. V was clipped by 1 base and J by 3 bases, with 6 bases between them. Germline CDR1 reads SGHRS; CDR2 reads YFSETQ. Here the CDR3 reads CASSLLATDTQYF. The CDR3 coding sequence is TGCGCCAGCAGCTTGCTGGCAACAGATACGCAGTATTTT. Variable domain in full (rest from reference TRBV5-1 and TRBJ2-3): KAGVTQTPRYLIKTRGQQVTLSCSPISGHRSVSWYQQTPGQGLQFLFEYFSETQRNKGNFPGRFSGRQFSNSRSEMNVSTLELGDSALYLCASSLLATDTQYFGPGTRLTVL.

This rearrangement joins TRBV11-3 to TRBJ1-1; TRBD1 matches at 9 bases. Germline values: CDR1 SGHNT, CDR2 YENEEA. There are 13 residues in the CDR3. V was clipped by 3 bases and J by 4 bases; unmatched bases: 0. CDR3 loop: CASSLDRGTEAFF. The CDR3 DNA reads TGTGCCAGCAGCTTGGACAGGGGCACTGAAGCTTTCTTT.

This clone was recorded only once. The gene calls are TRBV5-1 and TRBJ2-2; no definite D call. V was shortened by 0 bases and J by 4 bases, with 7 bases between the two germline ends. The CDR3 loop spans 14 amino acids. Germline CDR1 SGHRS, CDR2 YFSETQ. CDR3 in amino acids: CASSLEQTTGELFF. CDR3 DNA: TGCGCCAGCAGCTTGGAACAGACCACCGGGGAGCTGTTTTTT.

The genes are TRBV6-5 and TRBJ1-2; a possible D gene is TRBD1 (5 bases). Germline V gene sequence: CDR1 MNHEY, CDR2 SVGAGI. Trimming removed 4 bases at V and 5 bases at J, with 17 bases between. There are 15 residues in the CDR3. The CDR3 DNA reads TGTGCCAGCAGTTCGGCGCCTCGGGGGGGGTATGGCTACACCTTC. As protein: CASSSAPRGGYGYTF.

The rearrangement links TRBV18 to TRBJ2-1; D remains unclear. The CDR3 is 13 residues long. V lost 0 bases, J lost 9 bases, and 9 bases lay in between. Germline CDR1 is KGHSH and CDR2 is LQKENI. This chain's CDR3 is CASSPPHWSEQFF. Written as DNA, the CDR3 is TGTGCCAGCTCACCACCGCATTGGAGTGAGCAGTTCTTC.

This chain connects TRBV2 to TRBJ2-7; 9 bases line up with TRBD2. V trimming: 9 bases; J trimming: 5 bases; junction bases outside the gene matches: 17. Germline assignment: CDR1 SNHLY and CDR2 FYNNEI. This CDR3 contains 16 residues. CDR3 coding DNA: TGTGCCAGTACTGACAGACGACTAGCGGTGCCCGACGAGCAGTACTTC. This codes for CASTDRRLAVPDEQYF.

The CDR3 bases are TGTGCCAGCAGCTTAACGCCAGGGACTAGCGGGGCATCAAGCGCTGAGCAGTTCTTC. As protein: CASSLTPGTSGASSAEQFF. The genes are TRBV7-3 and TRBJ2-1; 13 positions agree with TRBD2. There are 19 residues in the CDR3. Germline lookup yields CDR1 SGHTA and CDR2 FQGTGA. The V gene end was trimmed by 0 bases and the J gene end by 9 bases; junction bases not matched to a gene: 14.

This sequence joins TRBV6-5 and TRBJ1-1; 10 positions agree with TRBD1. The length of the CDR3 is 14 residues. Germline V CDR1 and CDR2: MNHEY, SVGAGI. V shed 5 bases and J 4 bases; nucleotides not matched to a gene: 4. The CDR3 DNA is TGTGCCAGCAGTCTCGGACAGGGGGGCACTGAAGCTTTCTTT. This codes for CASSLGQGGTEAFF.

Only one count was recorded for this clone. This rearrangement joins TRBV13 to TRBJ2-2; 8 bases fit TRBD1. Germline lookup yields CDR1 PRHDT and CDR2 FYEKMQ (reference sequence). V shed 3 bases and J 9 bases; nucleotides not matched to a gene: 18. The CDR3 covers 18 residues. CDR3 region: CASSFLAGGDRVSRELFF. In DNA, the CDR3 is TGTGCCAGCAGCTTTTTGGCAGGGGGCGACCGAGTTTCCCGGGAGCTGTTTTTT.

The chain is built from TRBV19 and TRBJ1-1; TRBD1 is a possible D gene (5 bases). Trimming left V 1 base short and J 4 bases short, with 13 bases between. Germline CDR1 reads LNHDA; CDR2 reads SQIVND (reference sequence). The CDR3 has 15 residues. The CDR3 DNA sequence: TGTGCCAGTAGTATAGCCCTCGGGGGAGGCACTGAAGCTTTCTTT. The encoded protein is CASSIALGGGTEAFF.

The genes are TRBV5-1 and TRBJ2-3; TRBD1 might be the D (6 bases). The CDR3 spans 15 residues. Germline V gene sequence: CDR1 SGHRS, CDR2 YFSETQ. V was trimmed by 4 bases and J by 2 bases, leaving 14 bases between them. The CDR3 DNA reads as TGCGCCAGCAGCCCCGGGACAAGTCACACAGATACGCAGTATTTT. Residues: CASSPGTSHTDTQYF.